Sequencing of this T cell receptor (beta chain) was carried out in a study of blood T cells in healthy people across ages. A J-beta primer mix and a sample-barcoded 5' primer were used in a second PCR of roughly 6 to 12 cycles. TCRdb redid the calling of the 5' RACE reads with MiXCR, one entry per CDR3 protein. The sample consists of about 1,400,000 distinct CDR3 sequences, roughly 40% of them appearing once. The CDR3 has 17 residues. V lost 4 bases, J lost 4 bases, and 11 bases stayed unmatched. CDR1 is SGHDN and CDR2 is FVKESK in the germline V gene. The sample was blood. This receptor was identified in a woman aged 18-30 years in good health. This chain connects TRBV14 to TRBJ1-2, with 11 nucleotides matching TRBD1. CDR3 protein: CASSPDLGQGEGYGYTF. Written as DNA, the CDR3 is TGTGCCAGCAGCCCAGACTTGGGACAGGGGGAAGGCTATGGCTACACCTTC. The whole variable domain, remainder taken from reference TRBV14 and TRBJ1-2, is EAGVTQFPSHSVIEKGQTVTLRCDPISGHDNLYWYRRVMGKEIKFLLHFVKESKQDESGMPNNRFLAERTGGTYSTLKVQPAELEDSGVYFCASSPDLGQGEGYGYTFGSGTRLTVV.